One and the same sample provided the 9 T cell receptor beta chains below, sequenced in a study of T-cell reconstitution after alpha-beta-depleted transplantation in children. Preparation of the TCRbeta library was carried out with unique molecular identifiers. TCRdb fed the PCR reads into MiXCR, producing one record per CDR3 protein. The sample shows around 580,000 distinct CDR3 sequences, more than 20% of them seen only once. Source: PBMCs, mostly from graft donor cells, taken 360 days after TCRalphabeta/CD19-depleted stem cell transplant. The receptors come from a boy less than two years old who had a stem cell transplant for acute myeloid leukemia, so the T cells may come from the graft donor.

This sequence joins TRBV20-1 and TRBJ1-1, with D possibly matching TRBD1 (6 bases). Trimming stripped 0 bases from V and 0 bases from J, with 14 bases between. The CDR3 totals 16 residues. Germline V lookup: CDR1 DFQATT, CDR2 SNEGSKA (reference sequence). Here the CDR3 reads CSARDSGEGVNTEAFF. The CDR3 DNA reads TGCAGTGCTAGAGATAGCGGGGAGGGGGTGAACACTGAAGCTTTCTTT.

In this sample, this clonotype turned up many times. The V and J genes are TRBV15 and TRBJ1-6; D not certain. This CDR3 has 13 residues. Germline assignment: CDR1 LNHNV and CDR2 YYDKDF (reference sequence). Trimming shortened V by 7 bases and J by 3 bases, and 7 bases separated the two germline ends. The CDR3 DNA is TGTGCCACCAATTCCTTCTATAATTCACCCCTCCACTTT. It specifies CATNSFYNSPLHF.

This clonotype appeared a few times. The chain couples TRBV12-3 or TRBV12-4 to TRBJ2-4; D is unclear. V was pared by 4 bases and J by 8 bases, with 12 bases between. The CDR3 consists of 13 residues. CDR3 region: CASSSNLRDIQYF. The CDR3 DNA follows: TGTGCCAGCAGTTCGAACCTCCGGGACATTCAGTACTTC.

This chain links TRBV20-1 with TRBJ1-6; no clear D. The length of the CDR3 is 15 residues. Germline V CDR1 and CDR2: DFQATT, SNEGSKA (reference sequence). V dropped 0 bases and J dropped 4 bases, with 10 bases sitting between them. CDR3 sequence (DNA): TGCAGTGCTAGAGATACCGCGGGGTATAATTCACCCCTCCACTTT. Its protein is CSARDTAGYNSPLHF.

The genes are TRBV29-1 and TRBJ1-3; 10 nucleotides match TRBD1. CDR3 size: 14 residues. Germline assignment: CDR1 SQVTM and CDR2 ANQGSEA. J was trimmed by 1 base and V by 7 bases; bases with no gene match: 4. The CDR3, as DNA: TGCAGCGCCGACAGGGGGCTATCTGGAAACACCATATATTTT. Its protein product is CSADRGLSGNTIYF. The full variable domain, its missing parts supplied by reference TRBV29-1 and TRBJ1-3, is SAVISQKPSRDICQRGTSLTIQCQVDSQVTMMFWYRQQPGQSLTLIATANQGSEATYESGFVIDKFPISRPNLTFSTLTVSNMSPEDSSIYLCSADRGLSGNTIYFGEGSWLTVV.

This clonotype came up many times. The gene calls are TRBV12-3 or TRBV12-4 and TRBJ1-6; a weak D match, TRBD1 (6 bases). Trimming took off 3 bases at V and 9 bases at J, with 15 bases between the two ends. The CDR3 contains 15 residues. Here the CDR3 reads CASSLRVGGGSPLHF. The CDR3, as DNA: TGTGCCAGCAGTTTGAGGGTGGGAGGGGGTTCACCCCTCCACTTT.

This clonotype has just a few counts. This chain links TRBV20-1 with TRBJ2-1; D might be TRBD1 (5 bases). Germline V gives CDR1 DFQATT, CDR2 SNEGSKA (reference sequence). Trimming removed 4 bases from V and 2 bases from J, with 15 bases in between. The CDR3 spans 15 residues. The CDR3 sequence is CSANEELTAYNEQFF. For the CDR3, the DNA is TGCAGTGCTAACGAGGAACTGACAGCCTACAATGAGCAGTTCTTC.

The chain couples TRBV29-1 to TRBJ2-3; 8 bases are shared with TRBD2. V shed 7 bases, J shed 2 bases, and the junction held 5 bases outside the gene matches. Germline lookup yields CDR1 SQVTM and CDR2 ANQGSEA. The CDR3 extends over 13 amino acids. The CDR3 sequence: CSDLLAATDTQYF. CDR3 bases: TGCAGCGACCTACTAGCGGCCACAGATACGCAGTATTTT.

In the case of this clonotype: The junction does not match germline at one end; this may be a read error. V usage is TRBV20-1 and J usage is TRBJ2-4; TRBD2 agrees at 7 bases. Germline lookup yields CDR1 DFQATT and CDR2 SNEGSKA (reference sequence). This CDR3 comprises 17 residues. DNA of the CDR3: TGCTGTGCTAGGCGGATTACAGCGGGGAAGGACCCGGACATTCAGTACTTC. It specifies CCARRITAGKDPDIQYF.